This TCR beta chain was sequenced during a study of Tregs in tolerant kidney transplant recipients. Findings of the study overall: The small number of patients limits these findings pending further validation. Expanding Tregs on activated donor B cells appeared to best identify donor-specific TCRbeta clones. Nucleotide sequences could not be compared across some patients' samples due to primer changes.

About this clone: Its antigen is unknown. The read finishes 3 residues shy of the CDR3 end, and the germline J gene is used to complete it.

Related graft donors supplied nonmyeloablative bone marrow transplants, and mixed chimerism was transient. The V gene's germline CDR1 is MDHEN and CDR2 SYDVKM. The CDR3 loop spans 11 amino acids. The V end lost 2 bases, the J end lost 4 bases, and 2 bases lay between the germline ends. Generated by immunoSEQ multiplex PCR, the TCRdb table keeps only in-frame clones and is missing some. The record lists 12,000 to 15,000 clones, of which the ten most abundant hold about 4%. This chain uses TRBV28 with TRBJ1-1; unclear D gene. The sample in question was CD4+ T cells from blood (PBMCs), obtained 12 months after the transplant. This clonotype originated in a human patient who received a combined kidney and bone marrow transplant. A subset of T cells may come from the graft donor. The sequenced CDR3 bases are TGTGCCAGCAGTTTACGCACTGAA. It translates to CASSLRTE. The whole CDR3 sequence reads CASSLRTEAFF. Combining the CDR3 with reference TRBV28 and TRBJ1-1 gives the whole variable domain DVKVTQSSRYLVKRTGEKVFLECVQDMDHENMFWYRQDPGLGLRLIYFSYDVKMKEKGDIPEGYSVSREKKERFSLILESASTNQTSMYLCASSLRTEAFFGQGTRLTVV.